The 16 T cell receptor beta chains given below trace back to one sample, sequenced in a study of neurological immune-mediated disorders. In TCRdb, the 5' RACE reads were re-called with MiXCR into one record per CDR3 protein. The profile shows 50,000 or so distinct CDR3 sequences, about 3.2% of them singletons. Sequencing was carried out using PBMCs. These TCRs come from a woman aged 60-75 years with multiple sclerosis.

This clonotype has a count of ten or more. This rearrangement joins TRBV20-1 to TRBJ2-1; the D is unclear. There are 14 residues in the CDR3. Trimming cost V 7 bases and J 0 bases, with 13 bases left between them. Germline-derived CDR1 and CDR2 are DFQATT and SNEGSKA (reference sequence). The CDR3 loop reads CSVEVQVSYNEQFF. DNA for the CDR3: TGCAGTGTAGAGGTTCAGGTCTCCTACAATGAGCAGTTCTTC.

This clonotype was counted at least ten times. This chain connects TRBV28 to TRBJ2-7, with D perhaps matching TRBD1 (5 bases). Germline V gene lookup returns CDR1 MDHEN and CDR2 SYDVKM. V was clipped by 6 bases and J by 2 bases, with 14 bases between them. This CDR3 is 14 amino acids long. CDR3 protein: CASRETGAPYEQYF. Here the CDR3 DNA reads TGTGCCAGCAGAGAAACAGGCGCCCCCTACGAGCAGTACTTC.

Ten or more counts support this clonotype. The chain has TRBV10-3 and TRBJ2-5; 7 bases match TRBD2. V shed 4 bases, J shed 6 bases, and the junction held 14 bases outside the gene matches. The CDR3 is 16 amino acids. Germline assignment: CDR1 ENHRY and CDR2 SYGVKD. The CDR3: CAISGVLALGGKTQYF. Written as DNA, the CDR3 is TGTGCCATCAGTGGAGTACTAGCGCTCGGGGGAAAGACCCAGTACTTC.

In its sample, this clonotype was seen a few times. The junction shows a germline mismatch at one end, possibly a read error. The J gene is TRBJ2-2, the V gene TRBV7-2; the D call may be TRBD1 or TRBD2 (5 bases each). The CDR3 is 13 amino acids. The germline CDR1 and CDR2 sequences are SGHTA and FQGNSA. CDR3: CASSLVRDGELFF. The CDR3 DNA sequence: TGTGCCAGCAGCTTAGTCAGGGACGGGGAGCTGTTCTTT.

There are many counts of this clonotype. This chain joins TRBV7-8 and TRBJ2-3; D might be TRBD2 (6 bases). V lost 7 bases, J lost 8 bases, and 25 bases lay in between. The CDR3 length is 16 residues. Germline V gene sequence: CDR1 SGHVS, CDR2 FQNEAQ. CDR3 residues: CASTQPRLERPGTQYF. The CDR3 DNA is TGTGCCAGCACTCAACCGCGACTAGAAAGACCGGGTACGCAGTATTTT.

In its sample, this clonotype was seen many times. The V call is TRBV12-3 or TRBV12-4, the J call TRBJ2-7, with TRBD1 matching over 8 bases. The CDR3 extends over 14 amino acids. Trimming took 6 bases from V and 9 from J; bases not matched to a gene: 13. The CDR3 DNA follows: TGTGCCAGCAGAGGGACAGGCCGCCTGGCGATGCAGTACTTC. It specifies CASRGTGRLAMQYF.

This clonotype was recorded at least ten times. The chain recombines TRBV20-1 with TRBJ1-5, with D perhaps TRBD1 (6 bases). Germline-derived CDR1 and CDR2 are DFQATT and SNEGSKA (reference sequence). CDR3 length: 13 amino acids. V was clipped by 6 bases and J by 7 bases, with 16 bases between them. The chain's CDR3 is CSAAGDVWQPQHF. The CDR3 nucleotides read TGCAGTGCAGCAGGGGATGTCTGGCAGCCCCAGCATTTT.

This clonotype was counted ten times or more. The J gene is TRBJ2-3, the V gene TRBV15; D is possibly TRBD1 (6 bases). From germline, CDR1 is LNHNV and CDR2 YYDKDF (reference sequence). The CDR3 is 16 residues long. V shed 1 base and J shed 2 bases, with 13 bases lying between them. The CDR3 coding sequence is TGTGCCACCAGCAGAGGACCGGACAGTTTCACAGATACGCAGTATTTT. This gives the protein CATSRGPDSFTDTQYF.

This clonotype was recorded many times. The genes are TRBV24-1 and TRBJ2-1, with 9 bases identical to TRBD1. V shed 0 bases and J 1 base; nucleotides not matched to a gene: 3. CDR1 KGHDR and CDR2 SFDVKD come from the germline V gene. The CDR3 length is 17 residues. CDR3 loop: CATSDLSTGGSYNEQFF. The CDR3 DNA is TGTGCCACCAGTGATTTGTCGACAGGGGGGTCCTACAATGAGCAGTTCTTC.

This clonotype was found many times. The DNA of the CDR3 is TGTGCCAGCAGTTTAGGGGCTAGCGGGTACAATGAGCAGTTCTTC. It encodes CASSLGASGYNEQFF. V usage is TRBV28 and J usage is TRBJ2-1, with 8 bases aligning to TRBD2. This CDR3 is built from 15 residues. V shed 2 bases and J 4 bases; nucleotides not matched to a gene: 4. CDR1 and CDR2 from the germline V gene are MDHEN and SYDVKM.

This clonotype has a count of ten or more. The rearrangement joins TRBV5-6 to TRBJ2-3; possible D gene TRBD2, 6 bases. V lost 0 bases and J 6 bases, leaving 14 bases between the germline ends. The CDR3 runs to 15 residues. CDR1 and CDR2 from the germline V gene are SGHDT and YYEEEE. The CDR3 DNA reads as TGTGCCAGCAGCTTGGCCTGGCGGGGTTCTGATACGCAGTATTTT. Amino acid sequence: CASSLAWRGSDTQYF.

A few counts support this clonotype. The V call is TRBV19, the J call TRBJ1-1; TRBD1 is a possible D gene (5 bases). The CDR3 contains 16 residues. The ends were cut back, 7 bases at V and 2 bases at J, with 20 bases in the middle. Germline V gives CDR1 LNHDA, CDR2 SQIVND (reference sequence). CDR3 DNA sequence: TGTGCCAGTAAGGGTATCGCAGGGAAGTCAAACACTGAAGCTTTCTTT. As protein: CASKGIAGKSNTEAFF.

This clonotype was seen at least ten times. The rearrangement uses TRBV25-1 and TRBJ1-1, with 7 bases lining up with TRBD1. The junction had 8 bases not matched to a gene; V was cut back by 1 base and J by 0 bases. The V gene's germline CDR1 is MGHDK and CDR2 SYGVNS. This CDR3 is built from 17 residues. The CDR3 loop reads CASSELRQGDMNTEAFF. The CDR3 DNA sequence: TGTGCCAGCAGTGAATTGCGACAGGGAGACATGAACACTGAAGCTTTCTTT. The complete variable domain, with remaining parts taken from reference TRBV25-1 and TRBJ1-1, reads EADIYQTPRYLVIGTGKKITLECSQTMGHDKMYWYQQDPGMELHLIHYSYGVNSTEKGDLSSESTVSRIRTEHFPLTLESARPSHTSQYLCASSELRQGDMNTEAFFGQGTRLTVV.

In this sample, this clonotype turned up a few times. The V gene is TRBV5-1, the J gene TRBJ1-2; 7 nucleotides line up with TRBD1. The germline V gene encodes CDR1 SGHRS and CDR2 YFSETQ. CDR3 length: 13 residues. Trimming took 4 bases from V and 5 from J; bases not matched to a gene: 5. In DNA, the CDR3 is TGCGCCAGCAGCCCAGAGACAGGGTATGGCTACACCTTC. Residues: CASSPETGYGYTF.

In regard to this clonotype: The CDR3 carries no conserved terminal phenylalanine or tryptophan, so it likely arises from a read error. The chain joins TRBV14 to TRBJ2-7; D is ambiguous. There are 14 residues in the CDR3. Between the trimmed V and J ends, which lost 0 bases and 1 base, there was a span of 7 bases. CDR1 and CDR2 (germline): SGHDN, FVKESK. The CDR3 protein is CASSQDLSSYEQYI. DNA for the CDR3: TGTGCCAGCAGCCAAGATCTCTCTTCCTACGAGCAGTACATC.

There are many counts of this clonotype. The chain joins TRBV20-1 to TRBJ2-7; possible D gene TRBD2, 6 bases. The germline CDR1 and CDR2 sequences are DFQATT and SNEGSKA (reference sequence). Trimming stripped 1 base from V and 1 base from J, with 14 bases between. This CDR3 comprises 15 residues. The CDR3 reads CSARAKAGESYEQYF. In DNA form, the CDR3 reads TGCAGTGCTAGAGCTAAAGCGGGTGAATCCTACGAGCAGTACTTC.